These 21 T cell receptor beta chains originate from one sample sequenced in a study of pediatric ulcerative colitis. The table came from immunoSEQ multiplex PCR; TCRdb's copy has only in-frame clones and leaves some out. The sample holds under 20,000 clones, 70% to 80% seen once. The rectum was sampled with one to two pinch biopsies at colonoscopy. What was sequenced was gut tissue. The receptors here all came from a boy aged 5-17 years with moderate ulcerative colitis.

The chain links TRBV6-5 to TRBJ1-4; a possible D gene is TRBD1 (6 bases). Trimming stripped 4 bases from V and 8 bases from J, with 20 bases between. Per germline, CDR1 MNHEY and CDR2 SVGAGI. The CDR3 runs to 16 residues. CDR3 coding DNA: TGTGCCAGCAGTTTGTGGTTACAGGGAGGTTTGGAAAAACTGTTTTTT. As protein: CASSLWLQGGLEKLFF.

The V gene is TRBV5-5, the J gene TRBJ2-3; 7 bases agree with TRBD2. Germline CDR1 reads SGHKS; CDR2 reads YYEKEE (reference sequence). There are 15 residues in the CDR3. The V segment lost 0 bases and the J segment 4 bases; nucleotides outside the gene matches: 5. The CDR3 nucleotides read TGTGCCAGCAGCTTGGCCGGCGGGGGAGCAGATACGCAGTATTTT. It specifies CASSLAGGGADTQYF.

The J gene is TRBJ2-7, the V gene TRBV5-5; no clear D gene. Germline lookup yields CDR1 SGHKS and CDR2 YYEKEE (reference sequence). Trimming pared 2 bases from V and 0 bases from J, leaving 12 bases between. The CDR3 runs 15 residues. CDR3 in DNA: TGTGCCAGCAGCTTTAGGACGGTGAGCTCCTACGAGCAGTACTTC. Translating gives CASSFRTVSSYEQYF. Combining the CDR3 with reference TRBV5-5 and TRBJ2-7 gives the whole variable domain DAGVTQSPTHLIKTRGQQVTLRCSPISGHKSVSWYQQVLGQGPQFIFQYYEKEERGRGNFPDRFSARQFPNYSSELNVNALLLGDSALYLCASSFRTVSSYEQYFGPGTRLTVT.

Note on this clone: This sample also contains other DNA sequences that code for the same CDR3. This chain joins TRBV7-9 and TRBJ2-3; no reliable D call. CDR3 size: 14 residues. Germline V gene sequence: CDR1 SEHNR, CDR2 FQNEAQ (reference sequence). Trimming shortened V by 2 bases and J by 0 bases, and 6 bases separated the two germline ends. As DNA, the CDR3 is TGTGCCAGCAGCTTAAGCCAGAGCACAGATACGCAGTATTTT. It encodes CASSLSQSTDTQYF.

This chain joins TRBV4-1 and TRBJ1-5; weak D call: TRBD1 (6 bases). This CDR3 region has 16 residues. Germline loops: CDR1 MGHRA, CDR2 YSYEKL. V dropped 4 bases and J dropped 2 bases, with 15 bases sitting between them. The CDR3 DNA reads TGCGCCAGCAGCCCCGAGACAGGTTCTGGCAATCAGCCCCAGCATTTT. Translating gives CASSPETGSGNQPQHF.

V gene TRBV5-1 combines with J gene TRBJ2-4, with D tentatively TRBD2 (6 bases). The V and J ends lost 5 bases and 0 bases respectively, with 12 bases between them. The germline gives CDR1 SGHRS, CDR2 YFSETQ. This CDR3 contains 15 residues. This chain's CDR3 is CASSSGTPAKNIQYF. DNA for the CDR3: TGCGCCAGCAGTTCCGGGACTCCAGCCAAAAACATTCAGTACTTC.

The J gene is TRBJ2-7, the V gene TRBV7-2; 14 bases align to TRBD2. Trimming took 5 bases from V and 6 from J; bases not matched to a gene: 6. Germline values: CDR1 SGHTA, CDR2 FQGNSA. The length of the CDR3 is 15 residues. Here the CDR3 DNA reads TGTGCCAGCAGCACCTCGGGACTAGCGGGAGTCGAGCAGTACTTC. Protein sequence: CASSTSGLAGVEQYF. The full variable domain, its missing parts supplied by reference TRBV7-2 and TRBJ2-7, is GAGVSQSPSNKVTEKGKDVELRCDPISGHTALYWYRQSLGQGLEFLIYFQGNSAPDKSGLPSDRFSAERTGGSVSTLTIQRTQQEDSAVYLCASSTSGLAGVEQYFGPGTRLTVT.

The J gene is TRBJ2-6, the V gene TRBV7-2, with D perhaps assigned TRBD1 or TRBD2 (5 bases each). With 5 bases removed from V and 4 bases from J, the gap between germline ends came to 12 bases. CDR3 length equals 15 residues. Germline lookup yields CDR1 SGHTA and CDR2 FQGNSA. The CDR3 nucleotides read TGTGCCAGCAGCCCCTTGGGGGTGGGGGCCAACGTCCTGACTTTC. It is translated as CASSPLGVGANVLTF.

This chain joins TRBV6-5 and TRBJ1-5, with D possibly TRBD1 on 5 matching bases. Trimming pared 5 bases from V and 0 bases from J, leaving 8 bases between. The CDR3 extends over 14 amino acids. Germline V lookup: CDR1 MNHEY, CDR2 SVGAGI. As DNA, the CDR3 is TGTGCCAGCAGTACCAGGGTTAGCAATCAGCCCCAGCATTTT. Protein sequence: CASSTRVSNQPQHF.

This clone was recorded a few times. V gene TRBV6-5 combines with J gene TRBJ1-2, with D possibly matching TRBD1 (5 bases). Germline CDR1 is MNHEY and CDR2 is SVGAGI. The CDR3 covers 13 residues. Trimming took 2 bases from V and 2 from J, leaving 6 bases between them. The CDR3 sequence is CASSYAGNYGYTF. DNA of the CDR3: TGTGCCAGCAGTTACGCAGGGAACTATGGCTACACCTTC.

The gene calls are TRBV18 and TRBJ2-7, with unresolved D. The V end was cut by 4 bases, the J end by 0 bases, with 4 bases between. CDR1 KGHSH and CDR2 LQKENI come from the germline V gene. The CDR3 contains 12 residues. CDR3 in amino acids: CASSQASYEQYF. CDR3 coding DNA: TGTGCCAGCTCACAAGCCTCCTACGAGCAGTACTTC. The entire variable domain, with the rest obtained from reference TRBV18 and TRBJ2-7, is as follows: NAGVMQNPRHLVRRRGQEARLRCSPMKGHSHVYWYRQLPEEGLKFMVYLQKENIIDESGMPKERFSAEFPKEGPSILRIQQVVRGDSAAYFCASSQASYEQYFGPGTRLTVT.

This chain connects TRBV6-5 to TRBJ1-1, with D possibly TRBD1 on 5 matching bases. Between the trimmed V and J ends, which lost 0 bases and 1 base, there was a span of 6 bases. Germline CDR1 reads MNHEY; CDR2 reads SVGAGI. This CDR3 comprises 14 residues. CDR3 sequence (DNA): TGTGCCAGCAGTTACTCCCAGGGGAACACTGAAGCTTTCTTT. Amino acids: CASSYSQGNTEAFF.

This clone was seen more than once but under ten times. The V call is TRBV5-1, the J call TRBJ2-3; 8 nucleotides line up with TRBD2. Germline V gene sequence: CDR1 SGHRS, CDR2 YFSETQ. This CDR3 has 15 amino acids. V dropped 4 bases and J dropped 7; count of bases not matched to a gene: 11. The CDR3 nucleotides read TGCGCCAGCAGCCCGGGACTAGTCATAGGGAATACGCAGTATTTT. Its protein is CASSPGLVIGNTQYF.

The CDR3 DNA sequence: TGTGCCAGCAGTTCTGCCGTGAGGGCAAAATATGGCTACACCTTC. Its translation is CASSSAVRAKYGYTF. This chain uses TRBV6-5 with TRBJ1-2; the D is unclear. Trimming shortened V by 4 bases and J by 5 bases, and 17 bases separated the two germline ends. The CDR3 runs to 15 residues. CDR1 and CDR2 (germline): MNHEY, SVGAGI.

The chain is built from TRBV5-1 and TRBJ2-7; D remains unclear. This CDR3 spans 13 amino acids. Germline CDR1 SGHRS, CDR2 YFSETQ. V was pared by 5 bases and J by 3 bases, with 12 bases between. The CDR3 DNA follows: TGCGCCAGCAGGCGGCCGGATGACTACGAGCAGTACTTC. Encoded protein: CASRRPDDYEQYF.

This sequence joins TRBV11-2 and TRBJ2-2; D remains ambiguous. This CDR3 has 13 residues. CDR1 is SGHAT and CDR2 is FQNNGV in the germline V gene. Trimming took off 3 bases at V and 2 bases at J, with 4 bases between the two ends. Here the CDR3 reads CASSLINTGELFF. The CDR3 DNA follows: TGTGCCAGCAGCTTGATTAACACCGGGGAGCTGTTTTTT.

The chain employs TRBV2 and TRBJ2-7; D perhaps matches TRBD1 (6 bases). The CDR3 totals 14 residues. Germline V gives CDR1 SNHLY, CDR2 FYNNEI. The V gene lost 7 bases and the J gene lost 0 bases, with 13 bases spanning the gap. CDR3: CASTADRRSYEQYF. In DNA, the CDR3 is TGTGCCAGCACCGCCGACAGGCGCTCCTACGAGCAGTACTTC.

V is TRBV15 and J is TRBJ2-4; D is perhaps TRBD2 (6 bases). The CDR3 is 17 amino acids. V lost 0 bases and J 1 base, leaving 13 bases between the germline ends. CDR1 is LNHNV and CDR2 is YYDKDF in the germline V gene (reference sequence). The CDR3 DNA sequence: TGTGCCACCAGCAGAGACCCTATGGGGGGTGCCAAAAACATTCAGTACTTC. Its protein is CATSRDPMGGAKNIQYF.

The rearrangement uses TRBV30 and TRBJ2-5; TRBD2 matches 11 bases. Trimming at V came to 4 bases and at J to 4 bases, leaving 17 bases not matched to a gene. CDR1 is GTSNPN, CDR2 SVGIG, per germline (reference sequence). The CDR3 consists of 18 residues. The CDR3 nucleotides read TGTGCCTGGACTAGAGGCCCCGGGACTAGCGGTTATTCAGAGACCCAGTACTTC. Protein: CAWTRGPGTSGYSETQYF.

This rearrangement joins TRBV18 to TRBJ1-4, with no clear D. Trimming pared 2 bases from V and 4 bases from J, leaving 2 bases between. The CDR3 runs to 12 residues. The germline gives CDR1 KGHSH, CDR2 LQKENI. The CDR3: CASSPSNEKLFF. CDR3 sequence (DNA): TGTGCCAGCTCACCAAGTAATGAAAAACTGTTTTTT.

CDR3 residues: CASSHRTGISGNTIYF. Here the CDR3 DNA reads TGTGCCAGTAGTCACCGGACAGGCATCTCTGGAAACACCATATATTTT. The chain has TRBV19 and TRBJ1-3; TRBD1 matches at 7 bases. The CDR3 length is 16 residues. V trimming: 5 bases; J trimming: 0 bases; junction bases outside the gene matches: 7. Germline-derived CDR1 and CDR2 are LNHDA and SQIVND (reference sequence).